These 9 T cell receptor beta chains share one sample of origin, sequenced in a study of T cell responses to AZD1222 COVID-19 vaccine. Clones were sequenced by immunoSEQ multiplex PCR, and TCRdb holds only the in-frame ones, with some missing. The sample has over 95,000 clones, roughly 90% seen once. The material was peripheral blood, obtained on day 0 of AZD1222 vaccination. The receptors here all came from an adult in good health.

This clone was recorded only once. The chain joins TRBV6-2 or TRBV6-3 to TRBJ2-7; D is possibly TRBD1 (6 bases). The CDR3 is 12 residues long. Germline CDR1 is MNHEY and CDR2 is SVGEGT. Trimming removed 5 bases at V and 3 bases at J, with 8 bases between. The CDR3 protein is CASSHRVYEQYF. CDR3 DNA sequence: TGTGCCAGCAGTCACAGGGTCTACGAGCAGTACTTC.

The chain joins TRBV5-8 to TRBJ2-3, with 7 bases that match TRBD2. In germline, CDR1 is SGHTS, CDR2 YDEGEE. The CDR3 covers 15 residues. V shed 1 base and J 2 bases; nucleotides not matched to a gene: 4. Here the CDR3 DNA reads TGTGCCAGCAGCTTGCGGGGGGACCCCACAGATACGCAGTATTTT. Amino acids: CASSLRGDPTDTQYF.

The rearrangement links TRBV6-2 or TRBV6-3 to TRBJ2-7; tentatively, D is TRBD2 (5 bases). CDR1 and CDR2 from the germline V gene are MNHEY and SVGEGT. The V end lost 4 bases, the J end lost 5 bases, and 15 bases lay between the germline ends. There are 14 residues in the CDR3. The CDR3 sequence is CASSWLAGRNEQYF. CDR3 sequence (DNA): TGTGCCAGCAGTTGGCTAGCCGGTCGGAACGAGCAGTACTTC.

The chain carries TRBV27 and TRBJ1-6; D unclear. The CDR3 consists of 16 residues. Germline values: CDR1 MNHEY, CDR2 SMNVEV (reference sequence). Between the trimmed V and J ends, which lost 2 bases and 0 bases, there was a span of 8 bases. CDR3 in DNA: TGTGCCAGCAGTTTAGACACGAGCTCCTATAATTCACCCCTCCACTTT. Its translation: CASSLDTSSYNSPLHF.

This clone was observed once. The rearrangement joins TRBV27 to TRBJ1-2; D gene ambiguous. V was trimmed by 4 bases and J by 4 bases, leaving 22 bases between them. The germline CDR1 and CDR2 sequences are MNHEY and SMNVEV (reference sequence). This CDR3 is 17 amino acids long. The chain's CDR3 is CASSSTSVLGNLYGYTF. The CDR3 nucleotides read TGTGCCAGCAGTTCGACTTCAGTACTCGGAAACCTCTATGGCTACACCTTC.

The V call is TRBV28, the J call TRBJ1-2, with D tentatively TRBD1 (6 bases). The V end was cut by 10 bases, the J end by 4 bases, with 13 bases between. The CDR3 runs 12 residues. Looked up from germline, CDR1 is MDHEN and CDR2 is SYDVKM. CDR3 amino acids: CATGGGLYGYTF. DNA of the CDR3: TGTGCCACGGGAGGGGGGCTCTATGGCTACACCTTC.

This chain links TRBV6-2 or TRBV6-3 with TRBJ1-1; D uncertain. The length of the CDR3 is 13 residues. Germline-derived CDR1 and CDR2 are MNHEY and SVGEGT. V lost 2 bases to trimming and J lost 2 bases, with 6 bases between them. As DNA, the CDR3 is TGTGCCAGCAGTTACAACAGCAACACTGAAGCTTTCTTT. It translates to CASSYNSNTEAFF.

This rearrangement joins TRBV5-1 to TRBJ2-3, with a tentative D call TRBD1 (5 bases). The CDR3 is 15 residues long. The V gene lost 0 bases and the J gene lost 2 bases, with 10 bases spanning the gap. Germline V gene data show CDR1 as SGHRS and CDR2 as YFSETQ. Here the CDR3 DNA reads TGCGCCAGCAGCTTGGAGGGGCGGTTCACAGATACGCAGTATTTT. Amino acids: CASSLEGRFTDTQYF.

V gene TRBV28 combines with J gene TRBJ1-4, with 7 bases identical to TRBD1. The V gene's germline CDR1 is MDHEN and CDR2 SYDVKM. The CDR3 covers 14 residues. The trim removed 2 bases at V and 9 bases at J, leaving 6 bases unmatched. Here the CDR3 reads CASSLPWDRKKLFF. The CDR3, as DNA: TGTGCCAGCAGTTTACCATGGGACAGAAAAAAACTGTTTTTT.